A single sample is the source of the 8 T cell receptor beta chains below, sequenced in a study of blood T cell repertoires in COVID-19. Clones were sequenced by immunoSEQ multiplex PCR, and TCRdb holds only the in-frame ones, with some missing. The sample includes about 44,000 clones, about 87% of them seen just once. The sequencing input was peripheral blood. The source of these receptors is a middle-aged woman with acute or convalescent COVID-19.

This chain links TRBV5-1 with TRBJ2-5; 9 nucleotides align to TRBD2. V was clipped by 5 bases and J by 3 bases; unmatched bases: 5. Per the germline V gene, CDR1 is SGHRS and CDR2 is YFSETQ. This CDR3 spans 14 amino acids. In DNA, the CDR3 is TGCGCCAGCAGTCGTTTAGCGGGAGAAGAGACCCAGTACTTC. This sequence encodes CASSRLAGEETQYF.

The rearrangement joins TRBV5-1 to TRBJ2-3; 8 bases are a match to TRBD2. Trimming removed 4 bases from V and 6 bases from J; junction bases left unmatched: 13. The CDR3 has 16 residues. Germline V gives CDR1 SGHRS, CDR2 YFSETQ. This chain's CDR3 is CASSQIKRETFDTQYF. In nucleotides, the CDR3 is TGCGCCAGCAGCCAAATCAAGCGGGAGACGTTTGATACGCAGTATTTT.

The V call is TRBV7-2, the J call TRBJ1-5; D may be TRBD1 (6 bases). Trimming cost V 4 bases and J 2 bases, with 9 bases left between them. CDR3 size: 14 residues. Germline V gene lookup returns CDR1 SGHTA and CDR2 FQGNSA. The CDR3 loop reads CASSSEGGNQPQHF. The CDR3 bases are TGTGCCAGCAGCTCAGAGGGGGGCAATCAGCCCCAGCATTTT.

This rearrangement joins TRBV28 to TRBJ1-3; D is perhaps TRBD1 (5 bases). Germline CDR1 and CDR2: MDHEN and SYDVKM. Trimming stripped 4 bases from V and 2 bases from J, with 12 bases between. There are 15 residues in the CDR3. The CDR3 region is CASSSGAAPGNTIYF. For the CDR3, the DNA is TGTGCCAGCAGTTCTGGGGCAGCGCCTGGAAACACCATATATTTT.

The chain recombines TRBV2 with TRBJ2-2; 8 positions match TRBD1. Looked up from germline, CDR1 is SNHLY and CDR2 is FYNNEI. The CDR3 runs 14 residues. Trimming removed 5 bases from V and 6 bases from J; junction bases left unmatched: 5. CDR3 nucleotide sequence: TGTGCCAGCAGTCTGACAGGGGCGGCCGGGGAGCTGTTTTTT. Protein sequence: CASSLTGAAGELFF.

This clone showed up just once. The rearrangement joins TRBV19 to TRBJ1-2; perhaps TRBD1 as D (5 bases). This CDR3 contains 13 residues. The germline V and J ends were trimmed by 3 bases and 5 bases, with 10 bases remaining between them. The germline V gene has CDR1 LNHDA and CDR2 SQIVND (reference sequence). This chain's CDR3 is CASSIQGLYGYTF. The CDR3 nucleotides are TGTGCCAGTAGTATCCAGGGCCTATATGGCTACACCTTC.

The chain uses TRBV6-6 and TRBJ2-7; 7 bases fit TRBD2. Germline-derived CDR1 and CDR2 are MNHNY and SVGAGI (reference sequence). This CDR3 spans 14 amino acids. V dropped 6 bases and J dropped 3; count of bases not matched to a gene: 8. DNA for the CDR3: TGTGCCAGCAGAATGAGCGGGGCCAACTACGAGCAGTACTTC. It encodes CASRMSGANYEQYF.

The chain uses TRBV15 and TRBJ2-5, with D unclear. Germline V CDR1 and CDR2: LNHNV, YYDKDF (reference sequence). The germline V and J ends were trimmed by 0 bases and 9 bases, with 8 bases remaining between them. This CDR3 contains 12 residues. The CDR3 nucleotides are TGTGCCACCAGCAGAGATTTTGCGGCCCAGTACTTC. It specifies CATSRDFAAQYF.